The present T cell receptor beta chain was sequenced within a study of identical twins. Study outcomes and limitations: Within beta out-of-frame sequences, the excess sharing observed between twins was weaker.

Trimming took 0 bases from V and 0 from J, leaving 12 bases between them. Per germline, CDR1 DFQATT and CDR2 SNEGSKA (reference sequence). The CDR3 contains 16 residues. This clonotype came up a few times. Its antigen is still unknown. A single record per CDR3 protein comes from TCRdb applying MiXCR to the 5' RACE reads. Of about 520,000 distinct CDR3 sequences in the sample, approximately 22% were seen once. Healthy Caucasian individuals made up all the donors. The data were also submitted as part of a second study, on T cells expressing NK-cell markers. Per that study: Investigators obtained TCR beta repertoires from sorted CD3+CD56+NKG2C+, CD3+CD56+NKG2C- and CD3+CD56-NKG2C+ T cells. The study did not resolve the HCMV specificity of expanded NKG2C+ T cell clones.

This clonotype was sampled from a woman between 18 and 29 years old in good health. What was sequenced was CD4+ T cells sorted from blood. The gene calls are TRBV20-1 and TRBJ2-1; D might be TRBD1 (6 bases). CDR3 amino acids: CSAREGGPSSYNEQFF. Written as DNA, the CDR3 is TGCAGTGCTAGAGAAGGGGGACCTAGCTCCTACAATGAGCAGTTCTTC.